This TCR beta chain was recovered during a study of vaccination effects on CD4 cells after COVID-19. In regard to this clone: What it binds is not known.

Expansion of antigen-specific CD4+ T cells with viral peptide pools was carried out by the ViraFEST assay before sequencing. When less than 13 days of culture had elapsed, CD4+ T cells were isolated. Vaccinees lacked prior SARS-CoV-2 infection and tested negative for nucleocapsid antibodies. IL-2 medium was substituted for half the medium on days 3 and 7. Points from the study as a whole: Late in the post-vaccination period, infection-induced and vaccine-induced clones underwent marked clonal contraction.

V lost 6 bases, J lost 2 bases, and 7 bases stayed unmatched. Germline CDR1 reads MNHNY; CDR2 reads SVGAGI (reference sequence). The CDR3 runs to 16 residues. Sequencing was performed with immunoSEQ multiplex PCR; in TCRdb, only in-frame clones are kept and a portion is missing. The sample holds 50,000 or so clones; 75% to 90% are singletons and the top ten take 2% to 2.5%. The sample consisted of CD4+ T cells from PBMCs cultured with HCoV-229E spike peptides, taken before COVID-19 vaccination. V is TRBV6-6 and J is TRBJ2-6; 7 bases line up with TRBD1. The source of this sequence is a human donor who received a COVID-19 vaccine. The CDR3, as DNA: TGTGCCAGCAGAATAAGGACAGGAGCTGGGGCCAACGTCCTGACTTTC. It translates to CASRIRTGAGANVLTF.